A selection of T cell receptor beta chains follows, all from one sample in a study of blood T cell repertoires in COVID-19. Some clones are missing from TCRdb's copy, which holds only in-frame ones; the method was immunoSEQ multiplex PCR. The sample yields 45,000 to 60,000 clones, around 84% seen once. Sequenced input: peripheral blood. The receptors here all came from a woman of 80 years or more with acute or convalescent COVID-19. Both conserved end residues are part of each CDR3. A D gene is named only where the DNA matches it firmly. Clone size appears in some rows only: once, few, many, or a class for an expanded clone.

17,-,TRBV19,-,TRBJ1-3,CASSIWSSRAYGNTIYF,TGTGCCAGTAGTATCTGGTCGAGCAGGGCATATGGAAACACCATATATTTT
13,TRBD2,TRBV7-9,-,TRBJ2-3,CASSSRGADTQYF,TGTGCCAGCAGCTCACGGGGGGCAGATACGCAGTATTTT
15,-,TRBV7-9,-,TRBJ1-4,CASSPSLQGSEKLFF,TGTGCCAGCAGCCCTAGTTTGCAGGGTAGTGAAAAACTGTTTTTT
15,-,TRBV6-5,-,TRBJ1-2,CASRIGGVSNYGYTF,TGTGCCAGCAGGATTGGAGGGGTCTCTAACTATGGCTACACCTTC
12,-,TRBV18,-,TRBJ2-7,CASSPNSYEQYF,TGTGCCAGCTCTCCTAACTCCTACGAGCAGTACTTC
14,-,TRBV4-1,few,TRBJ1-1,CASSQDRVYTEAFF,TGCGCCAGCAGCCAAGACAGGGTATACACTGAAGCTTTCTTT
15,-,TRBV14,-,TRBJ2-6,CASRQGVSGANVLTF,TGTGCCAGCAGACAAGGAGTCTCTGGGGCCAACGTCCTGACTTTC
17,TRBD2,TRBV27,-,TRBJ2-1,CASSFSAGGRELNEQFF,TGTGCCAGCAGTTTCTCCGCGGGGGGCCGGGAACTCAATGAGCAGTTCTTC
15,-,TRBV27,-,TRBJ1-4,CASSLSSGRGEKLFF,TGTGCCAGCAGTTTATCCTCGGGCAGGGGAGAAAAACTGTTTTTT
13,-,TRBV12-3/TRBV12-4,once,TRBJ2-5,CASTPEGVKTQYF,TGTGCCAGCACTCCCGAGGGGGTTAAGACCCAGTACTTC
11,-,TRBV29-1,-,TRBJ1-2,CSVIVNYGYTF,TGCAGCGTTATTGTAAACTATGGCTACACCTTC
15,-,TRBV5-1,once,TRBJ2-6,CASSLANSGANVLTF,TGCGCCAGCAGCTTGGCCAACTCTGGGGCCAACGTCCTGACTTTC
16,TRBD1,TRBV28,-,TRBJ1-1,CASRPGSTGWRTEAFF,TGTGCCAGCAGGCCGGGGTCGACAGGGTGGAGAACTGAAGCTTTCTTT
15,TRBD2,TRBV28,-,TRBJ2-2,CASTPGRANTGELFF,TGTGCCAGCACCCCAGGGAGGGCCAACACCGGGGAGCTGTTTTTT
14,TRBD2,TRBV25-1,-,TRBJ2-3,CASSGLAGADTQYF,TGTGCCAGCAGTGGACTAGCGGGGGCAGATACGCAGTATTTT
14,-,TRBV5-1,-,TRBJ1-4,CASSFQTVNEKLFF,TGCGCCAGCAGCTTTCAAACGGTGAATGAAAAACTGTTTTTT
18,TRBD1,TRBV18,-,TRBJ1-5,CASSLQGVRAGSNQPQHF,TGTGCCAGCTCACTGCAGGGGGTAAGGGCGGGAAGCAATCAGCCCCAGCATTTT